The TCR beta chain under discussion was sequenced for a study of T cell changes during pregnancy in multiple sclerosis. This clone was seen a handful of times. TCRdb's copy holds only in-frame clones and misses some; the assay was immunoSEQ multiplex PCR. This table has about 33,000 clones, about 90% appearing once. The CDR3 has 17 residues. CDR1 SGHTA and CDR2 FQGTGA come from the germline V gene. V trimming: 3 bases; J trimming: 5 bases; junction bases outside the gene matches: 7. The sample in question was CD4+ T cells from peripheral blood mononuclear cells, obtained in the third trimester of pregnancy. The TCR comes from a female donor in good health, enrolled as a control in a pregnancy study. The chain couples TRBV7-3 to TRBJ2-2, with 12 bases fitting TRBD2. CDR3 nucleotide sequence: TGTGCCAGCAGCTTTTATGCGGGGACTAGCGGGACCGGGGAGCTGTTTTTT. This encodes CASSFYAGTSGTGELFF. Based on the CDR3 plus reference TRBV7-3 and TRBJ2-2, the full variable domain is GAGVSQTPSNKVTEKGKYVELRCDPISGHTALYWYRQSLGQGPEFLIYFQGTGAADDSGLPNDRFFAVRPEGSVSTLKIQRTERGDSAVYLCASSFYAGTSGTGELFFGEGSRLTVL.